The sequence of this T cell receptor beta chain was determined in a study of T cell repertoires in cytomegalovirus infection. TCRdb reprocessed the reads with MiXCR, giving one entry per CDR3 protein. The profile shows approximately 140,000 distinct CDR3 sequences, roughly a quarter of them singletons. This clonotype was counted a few times. Its antigen is not identified. CDR1 MGHRA and CDR2 YSYEKL come from the germline V gene. This CDR3 comprises 16 residues. Germline trimming cut 0 bases from V and 2 bases from J; bases unmatched to any gene: 4. J is TRBJ2-1 and V is TRBV4-1; 7 bases line up with TRBD2. The sample consisted of PBMCs, sequenced either directly or after in vitro stimulation (not recorded which). This receptor was obtained from a human donor in good health (CMV status not recorded). Some clones in this sample may be carry-over from other donors' samples. The CDR3 protein is CASSQDMAGAYNEQFF. The CDR3, as DNA: TGCGCCAGCAGCCAAGATATGGCGGGAGCCTACAATGAGCAGTTCTTC.